The 10 T cell receptor beta chains below all came from one sample that was sequenced in a study of blood T cell repertoires in COVID-19. The assay was immunoSEQ multiplex PCR, and TCRdb's table has in-frame clones only and misses some. The data hold about 180,000 clones, with around 80% observed a single time. Sequencing used peripheral blood. The receptors derive from a human donor in a cohort sampled during active COVID-19.

The V gene is TRBV29-1, the J gene TRBJ2-7; D ambiguous. The CDR3 is 12 amino acids. Trimming shortened V by 5 bases and J by 5 bases, and 13 bases separated the two germline ends. Looked up from germline, CDR1 is SQVTM and CDR2 is ANQGSEA. CDR3 bases: TGCAGCGTTCGCAGCGACCCCAACGAGCAGTACTTC. Translating it yields CSVRSDPNEQYF.

This clone was observed a few times. The gene calls are TRBV11-2 and TRBJ2-2; TRBD1 agrees at 8 bases. This CDR3 is 15 amino acids long. In germline, CDR1 is SGHAT, CDR2 FQNNGV. V lost 5 bases and J lost 5; bases outside the gene matches: 7. The CDR3 nucleotides are TGTGCCAGCAGCCGACCGGACAGGGTTACCGGGGAGCTGTTTTTT. Translation: CASSRPDRVTGELFF. Full variable domain (outside the CDR3, taken from reference TRBV11-2 and TRBJ2-2): EAGVAQSPRYKIIEKRQSVAFWCNPISGHATLYWYQQILGQGPKLLIQFQNNGVVDDSQLPKDRFSAERLKGVDSTLKIQPAKLEDSAVYLCASSRPDRVTGELFFGEGSRLTVL.

The chain couples TRBV9 to TRBJ1-1; D is uncertain. In germline, CDR1 is SGDLS, CDR2 YYNGEE. The CDR3 is made up of 15 amino acids. The ends were cut back, 4 bases at V and 0 bases at J, with 13 bases in the middle. The CDR3, as DNA: TGTGCCAGCAGCACAGACGACGCCCTGAACACTGAAGCTTTCTTT. It encodes CASSTDDALNTEAFF. Combining the CDR3 with reference TRBV9 and TRBJ1-1 gives the whole variable domain DSGVTQTPKHLITATGQRVTLRCSPRSGDLSVYWYQQSLDQGLQFLIQYYNGEERAKGNILERFSAQQFPDLHSELNLSSLELGDSALYFCASSTDDALNTEAFFGQGTRLTVV.

Regarding this clone: The same CDR3 arises from other DNA sequences in this sample as well. This chain links TRBV11-1 with TRBJ2-2; D is perhaps TRBD1 (6 bases). Germline V lookup: CDR1 SGHAT, CDR2 FQDESV (reference sequence). Trimming cost V 1 base and J 4 bases, with 7 bases left between them. The CDR3 sequence is 14 residues long. CDR3: CASSLVRGTGELFF. Here the CDR3 DNA reads TGTGCCAGCAGCTTAGTCAGGGGCACCGGGGAGCTGTTTTTT.

As concerns this clone: Other nucleotide sequences in the sample specify the same CDR3. The CDR3 DNA reads as TGTGCCAGCAGCTTCAGAAACACCATATATTTT. It specifies CASSFRNTIYF. The rearrangement links TRBV5-6 to TRBJ1-3, with unresolved D. CDR3 size: 11 residues. V shed 2 bases and J shed 5 bases, with 2 bases lying between them. Germline V lookup: CDR1 SGHDT, CDR2 YYEEEE.

This clone was seen once. V usage is TRBV15 and J usage is TRBJ2-5; D remains ambiguous. Per the germline V gene, CDR1 is LNHNV and CDR2 is YYDKDF (reference sequence). The CDR3 covers 13 residues. V was shortened by 0 bases and J by 5 bases, with 7 bases between the two germline ends. The CDR3 protein is CATSRDVGETQYF. The CDR3, as DNA: TGTGCCACCAGCAGAGATGTCGGGGAGACCCAGTACTTC.

J is TRBJ1-2 and V is TRBV15; D is unresolved. V shed 1 base and J shed 2 bases, with 8 bases lying between them. Per germline, CDR1 LNHNV and CDR2 YYDKDF (reference sequence). The CDR3 runs to 14 residues. CDR3 coding DNA: TGTGCCACCAGCAGAGCGGGAGGGAACTATGGCTACACCTTC. Amino acid sequence: CATSRAGGNYGYTF.

V gene TRBV15 combines with J gene TRBJ2-3; no reliable D call. The germline CDR1 and CDR2 sequences are LNHNV and YYDKDF (reference sequence). V was shortened by 0 bases and J by 1 base, with 5 bases between the two germline ends. CDR3 size: 14 residues. This CDR3 is CATSREARTDTQYF. Written as DNA, the CDR3 is TGTGCCACCAGCAGAGAGGCCCGCACAGATACGCAGTATTTT.

The chain is built from TRBV5-6 and TRBJ2-7, with TRBD1 matching 10 bases. J was trimmed by 6 bases and V by 1 base; bases with no gene match: 4. This CDR3 comprises 14 residues. Germline-derived CDR1 and CDR2 are SGHDT and YYEEEE. CDR3 sequence reads: CASSLRQGAGEQYF. In DNA, the CDR3 is TGTGCCAGCAGCTTGAGACAGGGGGCTGGCGAGCAGTACTTC.

The chain carries TRBV5-6 and TRBJ2-5, with TRBD2 matching over 10 bases. CDR1 and CDR2 from the germline V gene are SGHDT and YYEEEE. Unmatched junction bases numbered 6, after V lost 6 bases and J lost 1 base. The CDR3 spans 15 residues. The CDR3 loop is CASTLTSGVQETQYF. The DNA for the CDR3 is TGTGCCAGCACCTTAACTAGCGGGGTCCAAGAGACCCAGTACTTC.